A selection of T cell receptor beta chains follows, all from one sample in a study of blood T cell repertoires in COVID-19. The method was immunoSEQ multiplex PCR; TCRdb's version includes in-frame clones alone and lacks a portion of them. The table shows 95,000 to 120,000 clones, with 90% occurring only once. The sample consisted of peripheral blood. The receptors were gathered from a woman aged 45-65 years with acute or convalescent COVID-19. Both conserved end residues are part of each CDR3. D genes are given only for firm matches. The size field is filled for only some rows; it gives once, few, many or a size class.

J gene | D gene | clone size | V gene | CDR3 protein | CDR3 DNA
TRBJ1-2 | NA | NA | TRBV19 | CASSMGSPGFYGYTF | TGTGCCAGTAGTATGGGCAGCCCGGGATTCTATGGCTACACCTTC
TRBJ1-2 | TRBD1 | NA | TRBV6-5 | CASSYEGRGHYGYTF | TGTGCCAGCAGTTACGAAGGCAGGGGGCACTATGGCTACACCTTC
TRBJ1-4 | TRBD1 | NA | TRBV4-1 | CASTERQGYNEKLFF | TGCGCCAGCACGGAGCGACAGGGTTATAATGAAAAACTGTTTTTT
TRBJ2-3 | TRBD1 | NA | TRBV24-1 | CATSQGATQYF | TGTGCCACCTCACAGGGGGCTACGCAGTATTTT
TRBJ1-1 | TRBD1 | NA | TRBV5-1 | CASSNRDRGGNTEAFF | TGCGCCAGCAGCAACCGGGACAGGGGAGGGAACACTGAAGCTTTCTTT
TRBJ1-2 | NA | NA | TRBV25-1 | CASSASFDFHGYTF | TGTGCCAGCAGTGCCTCTTTCGACTTCCATGGCTACACCTTC
TRBJ1-2 | NA | NA | TRBV6-5 | CASSYGPDYGYTF | TGTGCCAGCAGTTACGGTCCGGACTATGGCTACACCTTC
TRBJ2-7 | NA | NA | TRBV4-1 | CASSLHSGSAYEQYF | TGCGCCAGCAGCCTCCATAGCGGATCGGCCTACGAGCAGTACTTC
TRBJ1-1 | NA | NA | TRBV7-9 | CASSLLESNTEAFF | TGTGCCAGCAGCTTACTGGAGTCGAACACTGAAGCTTTCTTT
TRBJ2-7 | TRBD1 | NA | TRBV15 | CATSRGPGGYEQYF | TGTGCCACCAGCAGAGGCCCAGGGGGATACGAGCAGTACTTC
TRBJ1-1 | TRBD1 | NA | TRBV25-1 | CASSASPGQPAGAFF | TGTGCCAGCAGTGCCTCCCCGGGACAGCCAGCCGGAGCTTTCTTT
TRBJ1-1 | NA | NA | TRBV15 | CATSKLKTEAFF | TGTGCCACCAGCAAACTGAAGACTGAAGCTTTCTTT
TRBJ2-2 | TRBD2 | NA | TRBV6-5 | CATVSGRFTGELFF | TGTGCCACCGTTAGCGGGAGATTCACCGGGGAGCTGTTTTTT
TRBJ1-1 | NA | NA | TRBV7-2 | CASRSTGETEAFF | TGTGCCAGCAGAAGTACGGGGGAAACTGAAGCTTTCTTT
TRBJ1-1 | NA | NA | TRBV6-5 | CASAPTANTEAFF | TGTGCCAGCGCGCCGACAGCGAACACTGAAGCTTTCTTT
TRBJ1-3 | NA | NA | TRBV28 | CASTHAGVNGNTIYF | TGTGCCAGCACCCACGCGGGGGTTAATGGAAACACCATATATTTT
TRBJ2-7 | TRBD2 | NA | TRBV24-1 | CAVGTSGYEQHF | TGTGCCGTCGGGACTAGCGGCTACGAGCAGCACTTC
TRBJ1-2 | TRBD1 | NA | TRBV2 | CASSAGQGAYYGYTF | TGTGCCAGCAGTGCTGGACAGGGGGCTTACTATGGCTACACCTTC
TRBJ2-7 | TRBD1 | few | TRBV2 | CASSRDRSYEQYF | TGTGCCAGCAGCCGGGACAGGTCCTACGAGCAGTACTTC
TRBJ2-7 | NA | NA | TRBV10-3 | CAISQNPLYEQYF | TGTGCCATCAGCCAGAACCCTCTCTACGAGCAGTACTTC
TRBJ2-2 | NA | NA | TRBV5-1 | CASSFYQGGTGELFF | TGCGCCAGCAGCTTCTACCAGGGAGGCACCGGGGAGCTGTTTTTT
TRBJ2-1 | NA | NA | TRBV28 | CASSFPLEAKQFF | TGTGCCAGCAGTTTTCCACTAGAGGCTAAGCAGTTCTTC
TRBJ1-2 | NA | NA | TRBV28 | CASSFGGARGANYGYTF | TGTGCCAGCAGTTTTGGAGGGGCGCGGGGAGCTAACTATGGCTACACCTTC